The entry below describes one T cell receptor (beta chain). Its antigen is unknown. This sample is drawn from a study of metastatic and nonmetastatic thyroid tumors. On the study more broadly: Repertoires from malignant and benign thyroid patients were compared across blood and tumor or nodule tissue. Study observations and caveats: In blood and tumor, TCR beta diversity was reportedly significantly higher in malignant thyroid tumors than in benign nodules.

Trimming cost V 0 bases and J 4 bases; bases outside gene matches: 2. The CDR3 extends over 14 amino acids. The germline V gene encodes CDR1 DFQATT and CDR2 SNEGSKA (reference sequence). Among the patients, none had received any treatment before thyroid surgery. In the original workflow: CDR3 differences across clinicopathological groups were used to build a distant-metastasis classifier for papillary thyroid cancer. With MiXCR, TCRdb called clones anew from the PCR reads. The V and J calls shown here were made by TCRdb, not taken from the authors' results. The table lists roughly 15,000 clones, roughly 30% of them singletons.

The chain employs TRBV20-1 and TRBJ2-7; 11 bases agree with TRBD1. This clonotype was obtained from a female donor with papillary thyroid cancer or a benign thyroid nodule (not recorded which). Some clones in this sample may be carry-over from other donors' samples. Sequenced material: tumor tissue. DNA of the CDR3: TGCAGTGCTAGAGAAGGGACAGGGGGGTACGAGCAGTACTTC. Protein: CSAREGTGGYEQYF.